This is a list of T cell receptor beta chains from one sample in a study of control samples from healthy donors and cancer patients. The table came from immunoSEQ multiplex PCR; TCRdb's copy has only in-frame clones and leaves some out. The data hold some 120,000 clones, with roughly 91% observed a single time. Sequences were obtained from blood. Source of these receptors: a woman in her sixties or seventies in good health. Each CDR3 is given with its conserved first and last residue. The size entry is marked missing in some rows and otherwise reads once, few, many or a size class.

clone_size v_call cdr3_aa
NA TRBV5-4 CASSPRGQPNTEAFF
NA TRBV19 CASSQGPDNEKLFF
NA TRBV29-1 CSVLRDGTEAFF
NA TRBV27 CATHQGTSTYNSPLHF
NA TRBV14 CASSQERILGGQNTEAFF
NA TRBV19 CASSATPGYEQYF
NA TRBV7-6 CASSLVKEKLFF
few TRBV4-3 CASSQEVGQANYGYTF
once TRBV5-1 CASSSTAGYEQYF
once TRBV6-6 CASSYGYQKEAFF
NA TRBV5-6 CASSLKAGSVGSPLHF
NA TRBV5-5 CASSSRQGGTTEAFF
NA TRBV7-2 CASSIRTGPGHEQFF
NA TRBV12-5 CASGKGSNQPQHF
NA TRBV14 CASSPRGRIAYNEQFF
NA TRBV6-1 CASSEPVGRGSYTF
NA TRBV5-6 CASSFMGSSGNTIYF
NA TRBV7-8 CASRPGGALGEQYF
NA TRBV2 CASSDRAGVTDTQYF
NA TRBV12-5 CASGHRTGTEAFF
NA TRBV6-1 CASSEVYSQQYF
NA TRBV7-2 CASRIRGLLNTEAFF
NA TRBV19 CASSPTGERAQHF
NA TRBV12-3/TRBV12-4 CACKTATNTEAFF
NA TRBV2 CASRRGGTDTQYF
NA TRBV29-1 CSGHGGPDTEAFF
few TRBV11-3 CASSSLSTDTQYF
NA TRBV27 CASSLAGQGSRGANVLTF
NA TRBV5-8 CASETREMLYIPPLHF
NA TRBV3-1/TRBV3-2 CASSRDSKQYF
NA TRBV9 CASSVSSQPQHF
NA TRBV4-3 CASSQYAPLAGAYNEQFF
NA TRBV5-6 CASSSLRGGETQYF
NA TRBV5-6 CASSLGAVGNTIYF
few TRBV5-1 CASSLAKRSDSPLHF
few TRBV2 CASNPGATYEQYF
NA TRBV27 CASSSRQDPIQPQHF
NA TRBV12-3/TRBV12-4 CASGTLPWELFF
NA TRBV20-1 CSAGPSYGYTF
NA TRBV6-5 CASSSGTVGYEQYF
NA TRBV11-3 CASSLGGYGYTF
NA TRBV2 CASSPPYGYTF
NA TRBV12-5 CASGRDRNYGYTF
NA TRBV20-1 CSASRGGANVLTF
NA TRBV7-9 CASSPNTGVEKLFF